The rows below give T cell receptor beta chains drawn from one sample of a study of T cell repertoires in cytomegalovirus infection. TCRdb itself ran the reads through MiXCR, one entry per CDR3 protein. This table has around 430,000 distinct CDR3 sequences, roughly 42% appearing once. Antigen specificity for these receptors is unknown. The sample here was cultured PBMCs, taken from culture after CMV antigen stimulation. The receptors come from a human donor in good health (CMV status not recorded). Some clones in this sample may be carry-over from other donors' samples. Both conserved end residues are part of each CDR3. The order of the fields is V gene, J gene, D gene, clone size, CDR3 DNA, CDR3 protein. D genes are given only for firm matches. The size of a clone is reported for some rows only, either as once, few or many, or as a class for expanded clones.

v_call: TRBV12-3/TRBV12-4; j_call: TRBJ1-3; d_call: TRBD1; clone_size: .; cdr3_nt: TGTGACAGCAGTCCCCCACAGGGGCGAGGAAACACCATATATTTT; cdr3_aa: CDSSPPQGRGNTIYF
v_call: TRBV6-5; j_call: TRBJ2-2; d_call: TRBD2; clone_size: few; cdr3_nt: TGTGCCAGCAGTTACTCTAGCGGGCACACCGGGGAGCTGTTTTTT; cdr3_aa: CASSYSSGHTGELFF
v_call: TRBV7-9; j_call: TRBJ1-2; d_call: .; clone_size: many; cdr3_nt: TGTGCCAGCAGCCCCCAGGGTGGTGGCTACACCTTC; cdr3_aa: CASSPQGGGYTF
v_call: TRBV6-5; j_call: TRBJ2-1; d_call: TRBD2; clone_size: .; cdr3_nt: TGTGCCAGCAGGCGGGGGAGTCATGATGAGCAGTTCTTC; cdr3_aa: CASRRGSHDEQFF
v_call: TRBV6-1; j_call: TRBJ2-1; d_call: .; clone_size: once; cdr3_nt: TGTGCCAGCAGTACCGGGGCGAGGGGGGCGACCTACAATAAGCAGTTCTTC; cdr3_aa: CASSTGARGATYNKQFF
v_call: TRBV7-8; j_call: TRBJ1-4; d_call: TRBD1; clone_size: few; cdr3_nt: TGTGCCAGCAGCCGGACAGGGATCCGAGAAAAACTGTTTTTT; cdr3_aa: CASSRTGIREKLFF
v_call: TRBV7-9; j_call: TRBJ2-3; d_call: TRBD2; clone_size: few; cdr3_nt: TGTGCCAGCAGCTTGTTGTCCAGCGGGGGGCCAGATACGCAGTATTTT; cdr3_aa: CASSLLSSGGPDTQYF
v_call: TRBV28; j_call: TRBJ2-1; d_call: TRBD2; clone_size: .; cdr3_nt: TGTGCCAGCAGTCTAGCGGGGGGGCTTCTCTATGAGCAGTTCTTC; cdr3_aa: CASSLAGGLLYEQFF
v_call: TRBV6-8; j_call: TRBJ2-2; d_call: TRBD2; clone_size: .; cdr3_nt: TGTGCCAGCAGTTACACACTAGCGGGAGTACAGGACACCGGGGAGCTGTTTTTT; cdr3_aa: CASSYTLAGVQDTGELFF
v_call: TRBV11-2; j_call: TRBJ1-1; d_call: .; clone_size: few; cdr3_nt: TGTGCCAGCAGCATCCCCGGGGGGGTGAAAGCTTTCTTT; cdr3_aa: CASSIPGGVKAFF
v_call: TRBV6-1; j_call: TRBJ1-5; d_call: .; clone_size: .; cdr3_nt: TGTGCCAGCAAGTTTACCGGGCCTCTTCGTAGCAATCAGCCCCAGCATTTT; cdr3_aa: CASKFTGPLRSNQPQHF
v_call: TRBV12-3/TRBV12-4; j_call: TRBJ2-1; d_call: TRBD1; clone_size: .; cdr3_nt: TGTGCCACTAATTCCCGGGACAGGGCTGACAATGAGCAGTTCTTC; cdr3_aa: CATNSRDRADNEQFF
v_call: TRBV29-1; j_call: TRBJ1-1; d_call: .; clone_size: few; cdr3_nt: TGCAGCGTTCAGGGCAGCCCGAACACTGAAGCTTTCTTT; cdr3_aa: CSVQGSPNTEAFF
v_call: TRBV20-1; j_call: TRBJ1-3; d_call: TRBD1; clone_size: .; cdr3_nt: TGCAGTGCTAGAACAGGGGGCGAGGTCACCATATATTTT; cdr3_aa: CSARTGGEVTIYF
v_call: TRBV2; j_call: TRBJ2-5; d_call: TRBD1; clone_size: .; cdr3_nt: TGTGCCAGCATCGGACAGGGTGGTGAGGAAGAGACCCAGTACTTC; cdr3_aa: CASIGQGGEEETQYF
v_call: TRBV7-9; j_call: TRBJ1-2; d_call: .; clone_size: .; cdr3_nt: TGTGCCAGCAGCTCACCCGGACGAGGGACCTATGGCTACACCTTC; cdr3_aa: CASSSPGRGTYGYTF
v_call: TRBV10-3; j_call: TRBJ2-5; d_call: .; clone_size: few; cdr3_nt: TGTGCCATCAGAGAGCCGGGACAACACCAAGAGACCCAGTACTTC; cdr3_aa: CAIREPGQHQETQYF
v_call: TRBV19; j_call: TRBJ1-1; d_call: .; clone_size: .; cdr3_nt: TGTGCCAGTAGTACATTAGCCGGCACTGAAGCTTTCTTT; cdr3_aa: CASSTLAGTEAFF